The 20 T cell receptor beta chains below all came from one sample that was sequenced in a study of shared clonotypes between healthy human individuals (dated by TCRdb to 2020 to 2021). For the CD8 naive samples, CD45RO-negative cells were positively selected for CCR7, yielding a CD45RA+CCR7+ population from which TemRA cells were excluded. Library prep was done by the immunoSEQ multiplex PCR assay. Here the immuneACCESS table is served through TCRdb, limited to in-frame sequences with V and J called. Missing clones are a known gap in these copies; in checked studies unresolved V genes cover under half, and the rest lacks a known reason. The sample includes about 2,100,000 clones, with about 92% observed a single time. Of the sample, 1.5% to 2% falls within the top ten clones. The source material was naive CD8+ T cells from PBMCs. This specimen's cell subset or site label, per the study, means: CD45RA+CCR7+. Receptor source: a man aged 18-30 years in good health. Some clones in this sample may be carry-over from other donors' samples.

This clone has just one count. The genes are TRBV27 and TRBJ2-7, with D possibly TRBD1 on 5 matching bases. CDR3 length: 15 amino acids. The germline V gene encodes CDR1 MNHEY and CDR2 SMNVEV (reference sequence). V shed 8 bases and J shed 1 base, with 18 bases lying between them. Here the CDR3 reads CASVHRGARSYEQYF. The CDR3 DNA sequence: TGTGCCAGCGTACATCGTGGGGCGCGGTCCTACGAGCAGTACTTC.

The chain links TRBV5-4 to TRBJ2-7; 8 bases match TRBD1. Germline CDR1 reads SGHNT; CDR2 reads YYREEE (reference sequence). There are 15 residues in the CDR3. Germline trimming cut 1 base from V and 3 bases from J; bases unmatched to any gene: 6. DNA for the CDR3: TGTGCCAGCAGCTTGTTAGGACAGGGAAACTACGAGCAGTACTTC. Translation gives CASSLLGQGNYEQYF.

The rearrangement joins TRBV5-4 to TRBJ2-7; 7 nucleotides agree with TRBD2. Germline values: CDR1 SGHNT, CDR2 YYREEE (reference sequence). J lost 2 bases, V lost 3 bases, and 2 bases had no gene match. The CDR3 is 13 amino acids. DNA for the CDR3: TGTGCCAGCAGCTCAGCGGGGACCTACGAGCAGTACTTC. This encodes CASSSAGTYEQYF.

The chain is built from TRBV7-8 and TRBJ2-5, with D possibly matching TRBD1 (6 bases). V was cut by 5 bases and J by 7 bases, with 17 bases left in between. Germline CDR1 SGHVS, CDR2 FQNEAQ. This CDR3 comprises 14 residues. In DNA, the CDR3 is TGTGCCAGCAGCCCCAGGACAGTTCGTGCGACCCAGTACTTC. Its protein product is CASSPRTVRATQYF.

The chain recombines TRBV21-1 with TRBJ1-1; TRBD1 is the table's D call, not checked against the DNA. TRBV21-1 is designated a pseudogene. CDR3 size: 16 residues. In nucleotides, the CDR3 is TGTGCCAGCAGCAAAGAAGTCGGACAGGGAGGGCGGGAAGCTTTCTTT. Translating it yields CASSKEVGQGGREAFF.

The J gene is TRBJ2-5, the V gene TRBV7-9; TRBD2 is a possible D gene (6 bases). Trimming stripped 0 bases from V and 5 bases from J, with 13 bases between. There are 15 residues in the CDR3. Germline CDR1 is SEHNR and CDR2 is FQNEAQ (reference sequence). The CDR3, as DNA: TGTGCCAGCAGCTTAGCGGGGGGAATTACGGAGACCCAGTACTTC. Encoded protein: CASSLAGGITETQYF.

This chain links TRBV5-6 with TRBJ2-1; 8 bases map to TRBD2. Looked up from germline, CDR1 is SGHDT and CDR2 is YYEEEE. This CDR3 is 17 amino acids long. Trimming removed 0 bases from V and 4 bases from J; junction bases left unmatched: 9. CDR3 protein: CASSLVWAGGLYNEQFF. CDR3 DNA: TGTGCCAGCAGCTTGGTTTGGGCGGGAGGTTTATACAATGAGCAGTTCTTC.

V and J are TRBV19 and TRBJ2-1, with TRBD2 matching 10 bases. This CDR3 comprises 15 residues. J was trimmed by 6 bases and V by 3 bases; bases with no gene match: 5. The germline V gene has CDR1 LNHDA and CDR2 SQIVND (reference sequence). The CDR3 region has the DNA TGTGCCAGTAGTATTGCTAGCGGGAGTTTCAATGAGCAGTTCTTC. As protein: CASSIASGSFNEQFF.

The genes are TRBV9 and TRBJ1-2; the match to TRBD1 covers 8 bases. J lost 2 bases, V lost 2 bases, and 8 bases had no gene match. This CDR3 comprises 16 residues. Per the germline V gene, CDR1 is SGDLS and CDR2 is YYNGEE. Here the CDR3 reads CASSVGTGAGNYGYTF. The CDR3 nucleotides read TGTGCCAGCAGCGTGGGGACAGGAGCGGGGAACTATGGCTACACCTTC.

The chain couples TRBV6-6 to TRBJ1-4, with D perhaps matching TRBD1 (5 bases). The CDR3 has 15 amino acids. Trimming cost V 10 bases and J 0 bases, with 15 bases left between them. The germline CDR1 and CDR2 sequences are MNHNY and SVGAGI (reference sequence). CDR3 loop: CATSTALATNEKLFF. The CDR3 region has the DNA TGTGCCACCTCGACAGCCCTTGCAACTAATGAAAAACTGTTTTTT.

The V call is TRBV2, the J call TRBJ2-7, with a weak D call TRBD2 (5 bases). V lost 5 bases to trimming and J lost 1 base, with 15 bases between them. The germline V gene has CDR1 SNHLY and CDR2 FYNNEI. The length of the CDR3 is 15 residues. CDR3 DNA sequence: TGTGCCAGCAGTTCGGTCGGTCGGGGATCCTACGAGCAGTACTTC. This codes for CASSSVGRGSYEQYF.

The chain has TRBV27 and TRBJ2-1; TRBD2 might be the D (7 bases). This CDR3 comprises 13 residues. The V end was cut by 0 bases, the J end by 9 bases, with 9 bases between. Germline V CDR1 and CDR2: MNHEY, SMNVEV (reference sequence). The DNA for the CDR3 is TGTGCCAGCAGTTTATCGGGGGGGCTTGAGCAGTTCTTC. Translation gives CASSLSGGLEQFF.

The chain employs TRBV19 and TRBJ2-3, with D perhaps given as TRBD1 or TRBD2 (5 bases each). This CDR3 region has 15 residues. Germline V gene sequence: CDR1 LNHDA, CDR2 SQIVND (reference sequence). The germline V and J ends were trimmed by 5 bases and 2 bases, with 14 bases remaining between them. The DNA for the CDR3 is TGTGCCAGTAGTGGGGTGAGGGGTTACACAGATACGCAGTATTTT. It encodes CASSGVRGYTDTQYF.

About this clone itself: The sample contains more than one DNA sequence encoding this CDR3. The rearrangement uses TRBV7-9 and TRBJ2-7, with no clear D. The germline V gene has CDR1 SEHNR and CDR2 FQNEAQ (reference sequence). The V end was cut by 4 bases, the J end by 2 bases, with 3 bases between. The CDR3 loop spans 11 amino acids. In DNA, the CDR3 is TGTGCCAGCAGCTCGGCCTACGAGCAGTACTTC. Its protein is CASSSAYEQYF.

This chain uses TRBV5-1 with TRBJ2-7, with 8 bases aligning to TRBD1. This CDR3 spans 14 amino acids. Germline values: CDR1 SGHRS, CDR2 YFSETQ. V was pared by 2 bases and J by 2 bases, with 3 bases of the junction left unmatched. The chain's CDR3 is CASSFPDRAYEQYF. The CDR3 bases are TGCGCCAGCAGCTTCCCGGACAGGGCCTACGAGCAGTACTTC.

This CDR3 is CASSLYGTQPTYEQYF. The CDR3 DNA reads as TGTGCCAGCAGTTTATACGGGACTCAACCTACCTACGAGCAGTACTTC. The chain carries TRBV27 and TRBJ2-7; the D gene is possibly TRBD2 (6 bases). The CDR3 totals 16 residues. The V end was cut by 1 base, the J end by 2 bases, with 15 bases between. The germline V gene encodes CDR1 MNHEY and CDR2 SMNVEV (reference sequence).

The CDR3 sequence is CSADRGGLNEQFF. CDR3 coding DNA: TGCAGCGCCGACAGGGGTGGGTTAAATGAGCAGTTCTTC. The chain has TRBV29-1 and TRBJ2-1; 8 bases are shared with TRBD1. Germline V gives CDR1 SQVTM, CDR2 ANQGSEA. Trimming took 7 bases from V and 7 from J; bases not matched to a gene: 9. This CDR3 comprises 13 residues.

V and J are TRBV5-1 and TRBJ2-7; the D is unclear. Germline loops: CDR1 SGHRS, CDR2 YFSETQ. There are 13 residues in the CDR3. Trimming took 4 bases from V and 9 from J, leaving 17 bases between them. CDR3 loop: CASSPGSSWGQYF. The CDR3 region has the DNA TGCGCCAGCAGCCCAGGTTCTTCATGGGGGCAGTACTTC.

The V and J genes are TRBV4-1 and TRBJ1-6, with D hard to call. V lost 0 bases to trimming and J lost 7 bases, with 13 bases between them. From germline, CDR1 is MGHRA and CDR2 YSYEKL. This CDR3 region has 16 residues. The CDR3 coding sequence is TGCGCCAGCAGCCAAGATCCCCCGGATACCAATTCACCCCTCCACTTT. It is translated as CASSQDPPDTNSPLHF.

The chain's CDR3 is CASSATGSEQYF. Here the CDR3 DNA reads TGTGCCAGCAGCGCGACAGGGAGTGAGCAGTACTTC. The V and J genes are TRBV7-3 and TRBJ2-7; 7 nucleotides line up with TRBD1. Germline CDR1 is SGHTA and CDR2 is FQGTGA. The CDR3 is 12 residues long. J lost 7 bases, V lost 5 bases, and 5 bases had no gene match.